Below, 5 T cell receptor beta chains from the same sample are listed, as sequenced in a study of OX40 agonist ivuxolimab in advanced cancers. Clones were sequenced by immunoSEQ multiplex PCR, and TCRdb holds only the in-frame ones, with some missing. This sample carries about 34,000 clones, 82% of them seen once, and the ten largest clones take around 2.5%. Sample: CD4+ or CD8+ T cells sorted from blood, taken in a trial of the OX40 agonist ivuxolimab. These receptors were obtained from an adult with an advanced solid tumor such as melanoma, head and neck, liver or kidney cancer.

This rearrangement joins TRBV5-6 to TRBJ1-2; a possible D gene is TRBD1 (5 bases). The CDR3 sequence is 14 residues long. Trimming removed 4 bases from V and 4 bases from J, with 14 bases in between. Germline assignment: CDR1 SGHDT and CDR2 YYEEEE. The CDR3 bases are TGTGCCAGCAGCCTGTGGGAGGGGCGCTATGGCTACACCTTC. Encoded protein: CASSLWEGRYGYTF.

CDR3 protein: CACPPPQGAEGYTF. CDR3 coding DNA: TGTGCCTGCCCCCCCCCACAGGGGGCAGAAGGCTACACCTTC. The chain couples TRBV30 to TRBJ1-2; 9 bases match TRBD1. V gave up 6 bases and J gave up 8 bases; unmatched junction bases: 13. The CDR3 length is 14 residues. Germline-derived CDR1 and CDR2 are GTSNPN and SVGIG (reference sequence).

The J gene is TRBJ2-1, the V gene TRBV10-1; D tentatively reads TRBD1 or TRBD2 (6 bases each). V lost 9 bases and J 5 bases, leaving 32 bases between the germline ends. CDR1 and CDR2 from the germline V gene are WNHNN and SYGVQD (reference sequence). The CDR3 contains 19 residues. In DNA, the CDR3 is TGCGCCAGTCGCCTGCTGGAGAAGCCGGGGGCCGTTAAGAACAATGAGCAGTTCTTC. It translates to CASRLLEKPGAVKNNEQFF.

The chain recombines TRBV7-3 with TRBJ2-3; TRBD2 matches 8 bases. The CDR3 loop spans 17 amino acids. Germline V gives CDR1 SGHTA, CDR2 FQGTGA. Trimming removed 7 bases from V and 6 bases from J; junction bases left unmatched: 18. CDR3 loop: CASTEWTSQITPDTQYF. Written as DNA, the CDR3 is TGTGCCAGCACTGAGTGGACTAGCCAAATCACACCCGATACGCAGTATTTT.

V is TRBV7-2 and J is TRBJ2-4; possibly TRBD1 or TRBD2 for D (5 bases each). Deletions cut 4 bases from V and 1 base from J, with 20 bases between. From germline, CDR1 is SGHTA and CDR2 FQGNSA. The length of the CDR3 is 18 residues. CDR3 nucleotide sequence: TGTGCCAGCAGCTGGGGAGCCAGGGCAAGTAAGGCCAAAAACATTCAGTACTTC. Its protein is CASSWGARASKAKNIQYF.